The T cell receptor (beta chain) described here comes from a study of CD8+CD57+ T cells in acquired aplastic anemia. Study-wide background: The DNA of sorted CD4+ and CD8+ cells averaged roughly 3 ug.

Germline V gene data show CDR1 as SGHDT and CDR2 as YYEEEE. V gave up 1 base and J gave up 0 bases, with 17 bases separating them. The CDR3 runs to 17 residues. All sequencing subjects had displayed CD8+CD57+ cell expansion on flow cytometry. TCR beta VDJ and CDR3 profiling used genomic DNA as template. TCRdb passed the reads through MiXCR, listing each CDR3 protein once. The table shows 150,000 to 200,000 distinct CDR3 sequences, with 48% occurring only once. The sequence was collected from a human donor with aplastic anemia. The chain recombines TRBV5-6 with TRBJ2-7, with D perhaps TRBD1 (5 bases). Sequenced material: sorted CD4+, CD8+, or CD8+CD57+ T cells (not recorded which) from PBMCs. The CDR3 nucleotides read TGTGCCAGCAGCTTGAGTCTCGGCCAGGGTAGCTCCTACGAGCAGTACTTC. Translated, it gives CASSLSLGQGSSYEQYF.